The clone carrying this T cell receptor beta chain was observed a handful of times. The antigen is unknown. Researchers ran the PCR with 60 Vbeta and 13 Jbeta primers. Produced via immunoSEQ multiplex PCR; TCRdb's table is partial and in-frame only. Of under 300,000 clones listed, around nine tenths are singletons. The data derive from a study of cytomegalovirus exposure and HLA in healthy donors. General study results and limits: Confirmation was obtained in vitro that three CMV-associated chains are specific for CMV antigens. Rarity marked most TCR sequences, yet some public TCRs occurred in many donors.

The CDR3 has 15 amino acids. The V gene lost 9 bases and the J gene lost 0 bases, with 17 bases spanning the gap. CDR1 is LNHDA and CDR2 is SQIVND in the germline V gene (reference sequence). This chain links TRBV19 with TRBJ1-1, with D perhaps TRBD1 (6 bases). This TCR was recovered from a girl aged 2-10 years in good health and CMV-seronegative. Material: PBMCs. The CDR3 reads CASQSGGQLNTEAFF. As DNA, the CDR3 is TGTGCCAGCCAATCTGGTGGACAGCTGAACACTGAAGCTTTCTTT.